Below are 24 T cell receptor beta chains sequenced from a single sample in a study of T cells after yellow fever vaccination. TCRdb used MiXCR to reprocess the 5' RACE reads, holding one entry per CDR3 protein. Of 40,000 to 50,000 distinct CDR3 sequences in the sample, about 6.8% were seen once. This specimen consisted of CD8+ T cells not binding an NS4B(214-222) dextramer, sorted from PBMCs, obtained 45 days after the yellow fever booster vaccination. The receptor source for this set is a young man who received the YFV17D yellow fever vaccine.

This clonotype was counted at least ten times. The chain recombines TRBV5-5 with TRBJ1-1; no clear D gene. CDR1 and CDR2 from the germline V gene are SGHKS and YYEKEE (reference sequence). Between the trimmed V and J ends, which lost 0 bases and 0 bases, there was a span of 3 bases. The CDR3 has 13 residues. The CDR3 is CASSLGLNTEAFF. As DNA, the CDR3 is TGTGCCAGCAGCTTGGGTTTGAACACTGAAGCTTTCTTT.

The chain uses TRBV7-9 and TRBJ2-1, with TRBD1 identical over 7 bases. The junction had 9 bases not matched to a gene; V was cut back by 5 bases and J by 8 bases. Germline CDR1 reads SEHNR; CDR2 reads FQNEAQ (reference sequence). This CDR3 has 14 residues. The CDR3 coding sequence is TGTGCCAGCAGCACCTCAGCCCAGGGGGATGAGCAGTTCTTC. Its translation is CASSTSAQGDEQFF.

This clonotype occurred many times. The rearrangement uses TRBV7-9 and TRBJ1-4; D uncertain. The CDR3 length is 15 residues. Germline CDR1 SEHNR, CDR2 FQNEAQ (reference sequence). Trimming removed 7 bases from V and 8 bases from J, with 20 bases in between. The CDR3 reads CASISGRGQREKLFF. CDR3 DNA sequence: TGTGCCAGCATCTCCGGTCGGGGTCAGAGGGAAAAACTGTTTTTT.

The chain carries TRBV20-1 and TRBJ1-1; the D is unclear. The CDR3 spans 12 residues. Germline V gene data show CDR1 as DFQATT and CDR2 as SNEGSKA (reference sequence). The V end lost 4 bases, the J end lost 7 bases, and 13 bases lay between the germline ends. The CDR3, as DNA: TGCAGTGCTACAGATTACGGTCGTGAAGCTTTCTTT. Translated, it gives CSATDYGREAFF.

This clonotype came up many times. The chain is built from TRBV7-6 and TRBJ2-7, with a possible D match to TRBD2 (6 bases). The CDR3 sequence is 16 residues long. The germline V and J ends were trimmed by 2 bases and 6 bases, with 20 bases remaining between them. Germline V CDR1 and CDR2: SGHVS, FNYEAQ. As DNA, the CDR3 is TGTGCCAGCAGCTTAAGCGCCGGGACGGAGGGCCCCGAGCAGTACTTC. Its translation is CASSLSAGTEGPEQYF.

This clonotype was seen repeatedly, ten times or more. V is TRBV20-1 and J is TRBJ2-3; D remains unclear. Germline values: CDR1 DFQATT, CDR2 SNEGSKA (reference sequence). V lost 1 base and J lost 2, with 19 bases in between. CDR3 length: 17 residues. The chain's CDR3 is CSARVIPHPEDTDTQYF. In DNA form, the CDR3 reads TGCAGTGCTAGAGTTATCCCTCACCCCGAAGACACAGATACGCAGTATTTT.

This clonotype came up a few times. The chain links TRBV15 to TRBJ1-2; D not resolved. The CDR3 has 18 amino acids. Per the germline V gene, CDR1 is LNHNV and CDR2 is YYDKDF (reference sequence). V dropped 0 bases and J dropped 0 bases, with 17 bases sitting between them. The CDR3 nucleotides read TGTGCCACCAGCAGAGATCAGGTCCCAGGCGATACTAACTATGGCTACACCTTC. Protein sequence: CATSRDQVPGDTNYGYTF.

This clonotype was recorded at least ten times. The chain is built from TRBV20-1 and TRBJ2-1, with no clear D. The germline gives CDR1 DFQATT, CDR2 SNEGSKA (reference sequence). The CDR3 loop spans 14 amino acids. Trimming took 4 bases from V and 0 from J, leaving 10 bases between them. The CDR3, as DNA: TGCAGTGCTATTCCGACGAGCTCCTACAATGAGCAGTTCTTC. Protein product: CSAIPTSSYNEQFF.

This clonotype was seen at least ten times. The J gene is TRBJ1-6, the V gene TRBV7-9; 7 nucleotides align to TRBD1. CDR1 and CDR2 from the germline V gene are SEHNR and FQNEAQ (reference sequence). This CDR3 has 14 amino acids. J lost 7 bases, V lost 5 bases, and 5 bases had no gene match. The CDR3 sequence is CASSPRDSNSPLHF. CDR3 nucleotides: TGTGCCAGCAGCCCTCGGGACAGCAATTCACCCCTCCACTTT.

This clonotype was counted many times. J is TRBJ2-1 and V is TRBV28, with D tentatively TRBD2 (6 bases). Germline CDR1 and CDR2: MDHEN and SYDVKM. The CDR3 loop spans 16 amino acids. The germline V and J ends were trimmed by 2 bases and 6 bases, with 17 bases remaining between them. As DNA, the CDR3 is TGTGCCAGCAGTTTAGCTGCGCGGGGCTTCCTCAATGAGCAGTTCTTC. Protein sequence: CASSLAARGFLNEQFF. Filled out from reference TRBV28 and TRBJ2-1, the complete variable domain reads DVKVTQSSRYLVKRTGEKVFLECVQDMDHENMFWYRQDPGLGLRLIYFSYDVKMKEKGDIPEGYSVSREKKERFSLILESASTNQTSMYLCASSLAARGFLNEQFFGPGTRLTVL.

This clonotype was seen ten or more times. This chain uses TRBV27 with TRBJ2-5, with a tentative D call TRBD2 (5 bases). There are 14 residues in the CDR3. Trimming pared 7 bases from V and 4 bases from J, leaving 16 bases between. Germline CDR1 is MNHEY and CDR2 is SMNVEV (reference sequence). DNA of the CDR3: TGTGCCAGCAAGGTGGGAGTGTCTGGAGAGACCCAGTACTTC. Translation gives CASKVGVSGETQYF.

As for this clonotype: Its ends do not fully match the called genes, so a read error is possible. The chain joins TRBV7-6 to TRBJ2-5; TRBD2 matches at 7 bases. The CDR3 spans 16 residues. Per germline, CDR1 SGHVS and CDR2 FNYEAQ. CDR3 DNA sequence: TGTGCCAGCAGCCGTTTTTCGGCTAGCGGTCTTGGGCCTGAGGACTTC. This gives the protein CASSRFSASGLGPEDF.

In this sample, this clonotype turned up many times. The rearrangement uses TRBV25-1 and TRBJ2-2; TRBD2 aligns across 8 bases. CDR1 is MGHDK and CDR2 is SYGVNS in the germline V gene. Trimming at V came to 5 bases and at J to 4 bases, leaving 6 bases not matched to a gene. This CDR3 has 15 amino acids. In nucleotides, the CDR3 is TGTGCCAGCAGTCCCACTAGCGGCCTCACCGGGGAGCTGTTTTTT. Encoded protein: CASSPTSGLTGELFF.

This clonotype came up many times. The chain uses TRBV10-3 and TRBJ2-3, with D unresolved. Germline CDR1 reads ENHRY; CDR2 reads SYGVKD. This CDR3 has 11 residues. Deletions cut 6 bases from V and 2 bases from J, with 3 bases between. The chain's CDR3 is CAIRVTDTQYF. DNA for the CDR3: TGTGCCATCAGAGTCACAGATACGCAGTATTTT.

This clonotype was found many times. The V and J genes are TRBV7-9 and TRBJ2-1; weak D call: TRBD1 (6 bases). Trimming cost V 5 bases and J 0 bases, with 14 bases left between them. Germline V gene data show CDR1 as SEHNR and CDR2 as FQNEAQ (reference sequence). This CDR3 spans 16 amino acids. The CDR3 sequence is CASSPRTASSYNEQFF. CDR3 DNA: TGTGCCAGCAGCCCTAGGACAGCGAGCTCCTACAATGAGCAGTTCTTC. The complete variable domain, with remaining parts taken from reference TRBV7-9 and TRBJ2-1, reads DTGVSQNPRHKITKRGQNVTFRCDPISEHNRLYWYRQTLGQGPEFLTYFQNEAQLEKSRLLSDRFSAERPKGSFSTLEIQRTEQGDSAMYLCASSPRTASSYNEQFFGPGTRLTVL.

The J gene is TRBJ2-1, the V gene TRBV5-4; D remains ambiguous. Germline values: CDR1 SGHNT, CDR2 YYREEE (reference sequence). The V and J ends lost 0 bases and 9 bases respectively, with 13 bases between them. CDR3 length equals 14 residues. Here the CDR3 DNA reads TGTGCCAGCAGCTTGGCCTTAGAGAACAGTGAGCAGTTCTTC. Translating gives CASSLALENSEQFF. Based on the CDR3 plus reference TRBV5-4 and TRBJ2-1, the full variable domain is ETGVTQSPTHLIKTRGQQVTLRCSSQSGHNTVSWYQQALGQGPQFIFQYYREEENGRGNFPPRFSGLQFPNYSSELNVNALELDDSALYLCASSLALENSEQFFGPGTRLTVL.

The sample holds many counts of this clonotype. The CDR3 here is CASSLEGGTEAFF. DNA of the CDR3: TGTGCCAGCAGCTTAGAGGGAGGCACTGAAGCTTTCTTT. This chain uses TRBV7-6 with TRBJ1-1; no clear D. Germline loops: CDR1 SGHVS, CDR2 FNYEAQ. Trimming took 1 base from V and 4 from J, leaving 7 bases between them. This CDR3 comprises 13 residues. Drawing the rest from reference TRBV7-6 and TRBJ1-1, the complete variable domain is GAGVSQSPRYKVTKRGQDVALRCDPISGHVSLYWYRQALGQGPEFLTYFNYEAQQDKSGLPNDRFSAERPEGSISTLTIQRTEQRDSAMYRCASSLEGGTEAFFGQGTRLTVV.

Comments on this clonotype: A much larger clone lies one base from this, so it may be a read error. The rearrangement joins TRBV2 to TRBJ2-5, with 8 positions matching TRBD1. This CDR3 has 13 residues. Germline assignment: CDR1 SNHLY and CDR2 FYNNEI. Trimming at V came to 8 bases and at J to 5 bases, leaving 7 bases not matched to a gene. The CDR3 bases are TGTGCCAGCCTCGGACAGGGAAATGAGACCCAGTACTTC. Amino acids: CASLGQGNETQYF.

In its sample, this clonotype was seen a few times. The gene calls are TRBV12-3 or TRBV12-4 and TRBJ2-1; D is undetermined. This CDR3 comprises 14 residues. V lost 2 bases and J lost 7, with 12 bases in between. CDR3 coding DNA: TGTGCCAGCAGTTTACCGGGTCTACAAAATGAGCAGTTCTTC. Protein sequence: CASSLPGLQNEQFF.

The sample holds many counts of this clonotype. The chain carries TRBV6-2 or TRBV6-3 and TRBJ1-5; no definite D call. Germline assignment: CDR1 MNHEY and CDR2 SVGEGT. The CDR3 length is 18 residues. Trimming left V 2 bases short and J 2 bases short, with 19 bases between. The CDR3 DNA is TGTGCCAGCAGTTACGTTTACGGGTATGGGCAGCGCAATCAGCCCCAGCATTTT. This codes for CASSYVYGYGQRNQPQHF.

The V gene is TRBV28, the J gene TRBJ2-1, with TRBD2 matching 9 bases. Germline values: CDR1 MDHEN, CDR2 SYDVKM. The CDR3 runs to 16 residues. The V and J ends lost 5 bases and 5 bases, in that order; junction bases with no gene match: 10. The CDR3 nucleotides read TGTGCCAGCAGTCCCTTCGGGGCGGGAGGGCACAATGAGCAGTTCTTC. This encodes CASSPFGAGGHNEQFF.

This clonotype has a count of ten or more. The rearrangement links TRBV25-1 to TRBJ2-5; TRBD2 is a possible D gene (6 bases). The length of the CDR3 is 15 residues. Germline assignment: CDR1 MGHDK and CDR2 SYGVNS. The V gene lost 3 bases and the J gene lost 6 bases, with 17 bases spanning the gap. The CDR3 is CASSDDTGVWKTQYF. CDR3 bases: TGTGCCAGCAGTGATGATACGGGAGTGTGGAAGACCCAGTACTTC.

At least ten counts were recorded for this clonotype. The chain uses TRBV4-3 and TRBJ2-1, with TRBD2 as a possible D gene (6 bases). V gave up 1 base and J gave up 8 bases, with 12 bases separating them. Germline V gives CDR1 LGHNA, CDR2 YSLEER. There are 14 residues in the CDR3. The CDR3 DNA sequence: TGCGCCAGCAGCCAAGCGGGGGAGTCGGATGAGCAGTTCTTC. Its translation: CASSQAGESDEQFF.

The sample holds many counts of this clonotype. V gene TRBV9 combines with J gene TRBJ2-7; 9 bases are a match to TRBD2. V gave up 0 bases and J gave up 3 bases; unmatched junction bases: 7. The CDR3 extends over 16 amino acids. From germline, CDR1 is SGDLS and CDR2 YYNGEE. The DNA of the CDR3 is TGTGCCAGCAGCGTAGGTGGAGCGGGAGGACGCTACGAGCAGTACTTC. Translating gives CASSVGGAGGRYEQYF.